The 21 T cell receptor beta chains listed next were all sequenced from one sample in a study of T cell responses to AZD1222 COVID-19 vaccine. Method: immunoSEQ multiplex PCR; TCRdb's copy keeps in-frame clones and lacks some. This table holds under 200,000 clones, over 85% found once. The sequencing used peripheral blood, collected 28 days after the second dose of the MenACWY control vaccine. These receptors were collected from an adult who received the MenACWY meningococcal vaccine as a control.

The chain is built from TRBV6-5 and TRBJ2-3; D ambiguous. CDR1 is MNHEY and CDR2 is SVGAGI in the germline V gene. V was pared by 8 bases and J by 1 base, with 10 bases between. CDR3 size: 13 residues. The CDR3: CASAYLRTDTQYF. In nucleotides, the CDR3 is TGTGCCAGCGCATACCTCCGCACAGATACGCAGTATTTT.

In its sample, this clone was seen once. The chain joins TRBV24-1 to TRBJ2-3; D remains ambiguous. Germline assignment: CDR1 KGHDR and CDR2 SFDVKD. This CDR3 spans 14 amino acids. Trimming cost V 6 bases and J 0 bases, with 9 bases left between them. The CDR3 is CATSTLGSTDTQYF. In nucleotides, the CDR3 is TGTGCCACCAGTACTCTAGGGAGCACAGATACGCAGTATTTT.

The CDR3 protein is CASRLTESYEQYF. CDR3 DNA: TGTGCCAGTAGACTCACTGAATCCTACGAGCAGTACTTC. This chain joins TRBV19 and TRBJ2-7; no firm D call. The CDR3 loop spans 13 amino acids. In germline, CDR1 is LNHDA, CDR2 SQIVND (reference sequence). Trimming took off 6 bases at V and 1 base at J, with 10 bases between the two ends.

This clone was counted once. This chain joins TRBV11-1 and TRBJ1-1, with TRBD1 matching 9 bases. The V segment lost 7 bases and the J segment 1 base; nucleotides outside the gene matches: 4. The CDR3 extends over 14 amino acids. Germline V gene lookup returns CDR1 SGHAT and CDR2 FQDESV (reference sequence). CDR3 in DNA: TGTGCCAGCAACCGACAGGGGGGGAACACTGAAGCTTTCTTT. Its protein product is CASNRQGGNTEAFF.

This chain joins TRBV5-4 and TRBJ2-7; D unclear. The V end was cut by 0 bases, the J end by 5 bases, with 15 bases between. CDR1 SGHNT and CDR2 YYREEE come from the germline V gene (reference sequence). This CDR3 has 15 amino acids. The CDR3 reads CASSLGVVRWDEQYF. DNA of the CDR3: TGTGCCAGCAGCTTGGGGGTGGTGCGTTGGGACGAGCAGTACTTC. The whole variable domain, remainder taken from reference TRBV5-4 and TRBJ2-7, is ETGVTQSPTHLIKTRGQQVTLRCSSQSGHNTVSWYQQALGQGPQFIFQYYREEENGRGNFPPRFSGLQFPNYSSELNVNALELDDSALYLCASSLGVVRWDEQYFGPGTRLTVT.

This clone was seen a single time. This chain joins TRBV7-8 and TRBJ2-7; TRBD2 agrees at 12 bases. The CDR3 has 15 residues. After removal of 6 bases from V and 0 bases from J, the junction contained 3 bases not matched to a gene. Germline CDR1 reads SGHVS; CDR2 reads FQNEAQ. CDR3 bases: TGTGCCAGCAGACGGGGACTAGCGGGCTCCTACGAGCAGTACTTC. This codes for CASRRGLAGSYEQYF.

This chain joins TRBV3-1 (or the pseudogene TRBV3-2) and TRBJ2-1; 10 positions agree with TRBD2. Germline lookup yields CDR1 LGHDT and CDR2 YNNKEL (reference sequence). The CDR3 is 16 residues long. Trimming at V came to 4 bases and at J to 1 base, leaving 4 bases not matched to a gene. The CDR3 DNA is TGTGCCAGCAGCCCGGGAGCGGGAGGGTCCTACAATGAGCAGTTCTTC. Its translation is CASSPGAGGSYNEQFF.

The chain is built from TRBV19 and TRBJ1-4, with D tentatively TRBD1 (5 bases). Trimming took 10 bases from V and 5 from J, leaving 23 bases between them. This CDR3 is built from 16 residues. Germline CDR1 and CDR2: LNHDA and SQIVND (reference sequence). In DNA form, the CDR3 reads TGTGCCACCGGGGGGAGCCGGGGAAGGAGGAATGAAAAACTGTTTTTT. The encoded protein is CATGGSRGRRNEKLFF.

The J gene is TRBJ1-2, the V gene TRBV3-1 (or the pseudogene TRBV3-2); 9 bases are a match to TRBD1. CDR3 length equals 14 residues. Germline CDR1 is LGHDT and CDR2 is YNNKEL (reference sequence). Trimming took 1 base from V and 7 from J; bases not matched to a gene: 4. The CDR3 loop reads CASSQGGTGSGYTF. The CDR3 coding sequence is TGTGCCAGCAGCCAAGGGGGGACAGGGAGTGGCTACACCTTC.

This chain uses TRBV7-3 with TRBJ2-2; D is undetermined. In germline, CDR1 is SGHTA, CDR2 FQGTGA. The V end was cut by 3 bases, the J end by 3 bases, with 2 bases between. The CDR3 spans 12 residues. The CDR3 region is CASSFDTGELFF. CDR3 DNA sequence: TGTGCCAGCAGCTTCGACACCGGGGAGCTGTTTTTT. The full variable domain, with the rest looked up from reference TRBV7-3 and TRBJ2-2, is GAGVSQTPSNKVTEKGKYVELRCDPISGHTALYWYRQSLGQGPEFLIYFQGTGAADDSGLPNDRFFAVRPEGSVSTLKIQRTERGDSAVYLCASSFDTGELFFGEGSRLTVL.

V gene TRBV27 combines with J gene TRBJ1-2; the match to TRBD1 covers 12 bases. Germline loops: CDR1 MNHEY, CDR2 SMNVEV (reference sequence). V was pared by 6 bases and J by 5 bases, with 7 bases of the junction left unmatched. The CDR3 length is 15 residues. In DNA, the CDR3 is TGTGCCAGCAGGACGAGGGGACAGGGGGCATATGGCTACACCTTC. This sequence encodes CASRTRGQGAYGYTF.

This clone was recorded only once. This sequence joins TRBV27 and TRBJ2-7, with D perhaps given as TRBD1 or TRBD2 (5 bases each). Germline V gene sequence: CDR1 MNHEY, CDR2 SMNVEV (reference sequence). The CDR3 extends over 16 amino acids. V was clipped by 2 bases and J by 5 bases, with 19 bases between them. DNA for the CDR3: TGTGCCAGCAGTTTACGGTTGGGGGTTATGGGAAACGAGCAGTACTTC. Translation gives CASSLRLGVMGNEQYF.

This CDR3 is CASSLNYNEQFF. Here the CDR3 DNA reads TGCGCCAGCAGCTTGAACTACAATGAGCAGTTCTTC. The chain is built from TRBV5-1 and TRBJ2-1; D remains unclear. Germline V lookup: CDR1 SGHRS, CDR2 YFSETQ. CDR3 length equals 12 residues. The germline V and J ends were trimmed by 1 base and 3 bases, with 2 bases remaining between them. Looking up the rest from reference TRBV5-1 and TRBJ2-1 gives the full variable domain: KAGVTQTPRYLIKTRGQQVTLSCSPISGHRSVSWYQQTPGQGLQFLFEYFSETQRNKGNFPGRFSGRQFSNSRSEMNVSTLELGDSALYLCASSLNYNEQFFGPGTRLTVL.

The CDR3: CASRGGLSSYEQYF. The CDR3 nucleotides are TGTGCCAGCAGAGGAGGGCTTAGCTCCTACGAGCAGTACTTC. The V gene is TRBV28, the J gene TRBJ2-7, with a weak D call TRBD2 (6 bases). This CDR3 has 14 residues. Germline CDR1 reads MDHEN; CDR2 reads SYDVKM. Trimming took 6 bases from V and 0 from J, leaving 12 bases between them.

V usage is TRBV30 and J usage is TRBJ1-6; D uncertain. Germline assignment: CDR1 GTSNPN and CDR2 SVGIG (reference sequence). This CDR3 comprises 14 residues. V gave up 0 bases and J gave up 6 bases, with 9 bases separating them. The CDR3 DNA reads as TGTGCCTGGAGTGTAACGTCAGCTAATTCACCCCTCCACTTT. Amino acid sequence: CAWSVTSANSPLHF.

V is TRBV30 and J is TRBJ2-7; 10 nucleotides align to TRBD2. The CDR3 covers 14 residues. Trimming removed 3 bases from V and 4 bases from J; junction bases left unmatched: 6. CDR1 is GTSNPN, CDR2 SVGIG, per germline (reference sequence). The CDR3: CAWRELAGLYEQYF. DNA of the CDR3: TGTGCCTGGAGGGAACTAGCGGGACTGTACGAGCAGTACTTC.

This chain connects TRBV7-9 to TRBJ1-6; 9 bases are shared with TRBD1. Germline trimming cut 6 bases from V and 10 bases from J; bases unmatched to any gene: 4. CDR3 length equals 13 residues. From germline, CDR1 is SEHNR and CDR2 FQNEAQ (reference sequence). Written as DNA, the CDR3 is TGTGCCAGCAGTAACAGGGGGCGGTCACCCCTCCACTTT. Its protein product is CASSNRGRSPLHF.

The gene calls are TRBV7-2 and TRBJ1-2; possible D gene TRBD1, 5 bases. Deletions cut 1 base from V and 4 bases from J, with 16 bases between. This CDR3 is 16 amino acids long. The germline V gene encodes CDR1 SGHTA and CDR2 FQGNSA. Here the CDR3 reads CASSLDRDAVGYGYTF. DNA of the CDR3: TGTGCCAGCAGCTTAGACCGGGACGCCGTGGGCTATGGCTACACCTTC. Full variable domain (missing parts from reference TRBV7-2 and TRBJ1-2): GAGVSQSPSNKVTEKGKDVELRCDPISGHTALYWYRQSLGQGLEFLIYFQGNSAPDKSGLPSDRFSAERTGGSVSTLTIQRTQQEDSAVYLCASSLDRDAVGYGYTFGSGTRLTVV.

In its sample, this clone was seen once. This chain connects TRBV5-1 to TRBJ1-2, with 7 positions matching TRBD1. Germline CDR1 and CDR2: SGHRS and YFSETQ. The trim removed 2 bases at V and 0 bases at J, leaving 1 base unmatched. This CDR3 has 14 residues. CDR3 in amino acids: CASSFGTANYGYTF. The DNA of the CDR3 is TGCGCCAGCAGCTTCGGGACAGCTAACTATGGCTACACCTTC.

This chain connects TRBV2 to TRBJ2-7; D call uncertain. The germline gives CDR1 SNHLY, CDR2 FYNNEI. The ends were cut back, 7 bases at V and 3 bases at J, with 7 bases in the middle. This CDR3 is built from 11 residues. CDR3 protein: CASIFIYEQYF. The CDR3 nucleotides are TGTGCCAGCATTTTTATCTACGAGCAGTACTTC.

V and J are TRBV5-5 and TRBJ2-6; no clear D gene. Germline V gene sequence: CDR1 SGHKS, CDR2 YYEKEE (reference sequence). The V gene lost 5 bases and the J gene lost 4 bases, with 7 bases spanning the gap. The CDR3 runs to 13 residues. CDR3 coding DNA: TGTGCCAGCAGTCCCGCAGGGGCCAACGTCCTGACTTTC. Encoded protein: CASSPAGANVLTF.